Below are 11 T cell receptor beta chains sequenced from a single sample in a study of blood T cell repertoires in COVID-19. TCRdb keeps only in-frame clones here, not all; method: immunoSEQ multiplex PCR. The data hold around 310,000 clones, with around 90% observed a single time. The material sequenced was peripheral blood. The source of these receptors is a woman aged 40-49 years with COVID-19, enrolled during active disease.

This chain links TRBV30 with TRBJ1-1, with 7 bases that match TRBD1. The CDR3 has 13 residues. The trim removed 4 bases at V and 7 bases at J, leaving 9 bases unmatched. Germline CDR1 and CDR2: GTSNPN and SVGIG (reference sequence). CDR3 nucleotide sequence: TGTGCCTGGAATATCCGGGACAGCCTTGAAGCTTTCTTT. This translates into CAWNIRDSLEAFF.

A single count supports this clone. This chain joins TRBV6-4 and TRBJ2-1; TRBD2 is a possible D gene (5 bases). The CDR3 extends over 12 amino acids. Trimming left V 2 bases short and J 6 bases short, with 5 bases between. CDR1 and CDR2 (germline): MRHNA, SNTAGT. Here the CDR3 DNA reads TGTGCCAGCAGTGACCGGGGCAATGAGCAGTTCTTC. Protein sequence: CASSDRGNEQFF.

The gene calls are TRBV27 and TRBJ1-5, with D tentatively TRBD1 (5 bases). This CDR3 is 15 amino acids long. The V gene lost 5 bases and the J gene lost 6 bases, with 17 bases spanning the gap. Germline CDR1 is MNHEY and CDR2 is SMNVEV (reference sequence). CDR3 region: CASSDRRFPPQPQHF. The CDR3 DNA sequence: TGTGCCAGCAGTGACAGACGGTTCCCCCCTCAGCCCCAGCATTTT.

The chain carries TRBV6-1 and TRBJ1-5; no definite D call. The ends were cut back, 0 bases at V and 5 bases at J, with 20 bases in the middle. The CDR3 sequence is 18 residues long. CDR1 MNHNS and CDR2 SASEGT come from the germline V gene. CDR3 in amino acids: CASSEAQHGVGDHQPQHF. CDR3 nucleotides: TGTGCCAGCAGTGAAGCGCAACATGGAGTCGGGGATCATCAGCCCCAGCATTTT.

This chain joins TRBV6-5 and TRBJ1-2; perhaps TRBD1 as D (6 bases). Per germline, CDR1 MNHEY and CDR2 SVGAGI. Trimming cost V 9 bases and J 8 bases, with 25 bases left between them. There are 15 residues in the CDR3. CDR3 DNA: TGTGCCAGTAAAGAATCAGGGGCGGTAGGCGAGGGCTACACCTTC. Translated: CASKESGAVGEGYTF.

The chain combines TRBV7-9 with TRBJ2-1; TRBD2 aligns across 7 bases. The CDR3 length is 16 residues. Germline-derived CDR1 and CDR2 are SEHNR and FQNEAQ (reference sequence). Unmatched junction bases numbered 6, after V lost 4 bases and J lost 0 bases. The CDR3: CASSSPSGHSYNEQFF. The CDR3 nucleotides are TGTGCCAGCAGCTCCCCTAGCGGACACTCCTACAATGAGCAGTTCTTC.

This clone showed up just once. V and J are TRBV7-9 and TRBJ2-1; 10 nucleotides align to TRBD2. J lost 0 bases, V lost 5 bases, and 13 bases had no gene match. This CDR3 region has 19 residues. Germline CDR1 reads SEHNR; CDR2 reads FQNEAQ (reference sequence). Here the CDR3 reads CASSPSGGAPTSSYNEQFF. CDR3 nucleotides: TGTGCCAGCAGCCCTAGCGGGGGCGCACCGACTTCCTCCTACAATGAGCAGTTCTTC.

The V call is TRBV28, the J call TRBJ1-2; the D is unclear. Germline CDR1 MDHEN, CDR2 SYDVKM. The CDR3 contains 16 residues. V was shortened by 5 bases and J by 0 bases, with 16 bases between the two germline ends. As DNA, the CDR3 is TGTGCCAGCAGTGTCCCCGGGAACCCCGCTAACTATGGCTACACCTTC. It is translated as CASSVPGNPANYGYTF.

V gene TRBV2 combines with J gene TRBJ1-4, with TRBD1 matching 8 bases. The CDR3 consists of 15 residues. CDR1 is SNHLY, CDR2 FYNNEI, per germline. V was clipped by 7 bases and J by 7 bases; unmatched bases: 11. The CDR3 spells CASMGQAGEGEKLFF. CDR3 DNA: TGTGCCAGCATGGGACAGGCCGGGGAGGGTGAAAAACTGTTTTTT.

This clone was recorded once. V is TRBV20-1 and J is TRBJ2-7; D uncertain. The V end lost 6 bases, the J end lost 3 bases, and 6 bases lay between the germline ends. Germline loops: CDR1 DFQATT, CDR2 SNEGSKA (reference sequence). This CDR3 has 10 residues. The CDR3 DNA reads TGCAGTGCCCTAGACTACGAGCAGTACTTC. Protein sequence: CSALDYEQYF.

The chain employs TRBV5-6 and TRBJ1-1; TRBD1 is a possible D gene (5 bases). CDR3 size: 16 residues. From germline, CDR1 is SGHDT and CDR2 YYEEEE. The V gene lost 3 bases and the J gene lost 4 bases, with 19 bases spanning the gap. The CDR3 sequence is CASSSPRAVGPTEAFF. CDR3 coding DNA: TGTGCCAGCAGCTCCCCTAGGGCAGTGGGGCCCACTGAAGCTTTCTTT.